This paragraph reports one TCR beta chain. What it recognizes is unknown. The data were produced by immunoSEQ multiplex PCR, yet TCRdb's version contains in-frame clones alone and is incomplete. The sample shows about 41,000 clones, nearly 85% of them seen only once. The data belong to a study of CD4 T cells in relation to SARS-CoV-2 and coronaviruses. Study at large: TCR beta CDR3s were sequenced after roughly ten-day antigen culture of PBMCs.

CDR3 length: 19 amino acids. Trimming cost V 1 base and J 4 bases; bases outside gene matches: 17. CDR1 is SGHDN and CDR2 is FVKESK in the germline V gene. For approximately 10 days, 85,000 to 100,000 sorted CD4+ cells grew with T cell-depleted PBMCs and CEF. This TCR was recovered from an adult with COVID-19. The J gene is TRBJ1-1, the V gene TRBV14; 8 bases line up with TRBD1. Sequenced material: naive CD4+ T cells from PBMCs, cultured in vitro. Sample subset: naive CD4+ T cells isolated by negative enrichment. The CDR3 DNA reads TGTGCCAGCAGCCAAGTACGAAGGGGACAGGTCCCGAGGCGCACTGAAGCTTTCTTT. It encodes CASSQVRRGQVPRRTEAFF.